This is a list of T cell receptor beta chains from one sample in a study of blood T cell repertoires in COVID-19. Produced via immunoSEQ multiplex PCR; TCRdb's table is partial and in-frame only. The sample yields some 270,000 clones, 89% seen once. The sequenced material came from PBMCs or T cells enriched from blood (not recorded which). The receptors were sampled from a woman between 40 and 50 years old who had recovered from COVID-19. The conserved cysteine and the conserved F or W are not part of the CDR3 here. Each record gives: V gene, clone size, CDR3 protein. Not all rows give a size; the values are once, few, many and, for expanded clones, a class.

TRBV24-1	few	ATSTQGPTGELF
TRBV18	NA	ASSRYTGTGGSVGNTEAF
TRBV11-3	few	ASSLGHREATNEKLF
TRBV30	NA	AWSDGGTNYGYT
TRBV10-1	NA	ASTTGLYEQY
TRBV6-6	NA	ASSYFRSYNEQF
TRBV15	NA	ATSRDRTGGTEAF
TRBV18	NA	ASSPFMQEGTEAF
TRBV2	NA	ASSMDRGAAEAF
TRBV6-1	NA	ASSDRQGLGETQY
TRBV7-2	NA	ASSLARRDITDTQY
TRBV18	NA	ASSPADTTYEQY
TRBV3-1/TRBV3-2	NA	ASSLGLFLGYT
TRBV11-2	NA	ASSLMWGGDGYT
TRBV5-1	NA	ASSLGQGAVGNTIY
TRBV20-1	NA	SARAGYGYT
TRBV5-4	once	ASSTPEKTQY
TRBV15	NA	ATSRDVGPSFTGELF
TRBV5-1	NA	ASSIGTVEETQY
TRBV18	NA	ASSPGTGVNQPQH
TRBV3-1/TRBV3-2	NA	ASSQGPLSTGSYGYT
TRBV11-2	NA	ASSPGLAVQETQY
TRBV19	NA	ASSPFEGTYNEQF
TRBV5-1	NA	ASSAILGGFSYEQY
TRBV5-4	NA	ASSLTGILTEAF